Shown below are 18 T cell receptor beta chains from a single sample sequenced in a study of cytomegalovirus exposure and HLA in healthy donors. Vbeta (60) and Jbeta (13) primers were used in the PCR. The data were produced by immunoSEQ multiplex PCR, yet TCRdb's version contains in-frame clones alone and is incomplete. Altogether 140,000 to 150,000 clones are present, 88% being singletons, with the ten largest covering 0.5% to 0.65%. The material sequenced was PBMCs. Every receptor here comes from a middle-aged woman in good health and CMV-seronegative.

J is TRBJ2-3 and V is TRBV29-1; perhaps TRBD1 as D (5 bases). Germline-derived CDR1 and CDR2 are SQVTM and ANQGSEA. This CDR3 is built from 15 residues. V was pared by 3 bases and J by 2 bases, with 15 bases between. The DNA of the CDR3 is TGCAGCGTTGATCAGCCCACTGGACACACAGATACGCAGTATTTT. Protein sequence: CSVDQPTGHTDTQYF.

The chain is built from TRBV5-1 and TRBJ1-4; 9 bases map to TRBD1. Germline CDR1 and CDR2: SGHRS and YFSETQ. This CDR3 spans 13 amino acids. V lost 4 bases and J lost 7; bases outside the gene matches: 2. CDR3 DNA: TGCGCCAGCAGCCCGGACAGGGGTGAAAAACTGTTTTTT. Protein: CASSPDRGEKLFF.

The chain joins TRBV9 to TRBJ2-1; possibly TRBD1 for D (5 bases). V was shortened by 0 bases and J by 4 bases, with 11 bases between the two germline ends. The CDR3 covers 15 residues. Germline values: CDR1 SGDLS, CDR2 YYNGEE. DNA for the CDR3: TGTGCCAGCAGCGTAGGGGGCAGGCAGTACAATGAGCAGTTCTTC. It yields the protein CASSVGGRQYNEQFF.

The V gene is TRBV7-8, the J gene TRBJ1-5; D perhaps matches TRBD1 (6 bases). This CDR3 has 15 amino acids. From germline, CDR1 is SGHVS and CDR2 FQNEAQ. The germline V and J ends were trimmed by 6 bases and 0 bases, with 12 bases remaining between them. The CDR3 coding sequence is TGTGCCAGCAGACCAGACAGGTCTAGCAATCAGCCCCAGCATTTT. This codes for CASRPDRSSNQPQHF.

The chain uses TRBV4-2 and TRBJ1-1; D gene ambiguous. Germline V gives CDR1 LGHNA, CDR2 YNFKEQ. The CDR3 is 17 residues long. Trimming took off 0 bases at V and 0 bases at J, with 14 bases between the two ends. The CDR3 DNA reads as TGTGCCAGCAGCCAAGATCTGCCGGGGATCGTGAACACTGAAGCTTTCTTT. This sequence encodes CASSQDLPGIVNTEAFF.

The rearrangement uses TRBV28 and TRBJ2-7; D is possibly TRBD2 (6 bases). CDR1 and CDR2 (germline): MDHEN, SYDVKM. The CDR3 runs 14 residues. Trimming stripped 7 bases from V and 2 bases from J, with 15 bases between. The CDR3: CASIPLGGAYEQYF. CDR3 nucleotide sequence: TGTGCCAGCATCCCTCTGGGGGGAGCCTACGAGCAGTACTTC.

J is TRBJ1-5 and V is TRBV6-5; 8 positions match TRBD1. CDR1 MNHEY and CDR2 SVGAGI come from the germline V gene. The CDR3 extends over 14 amino acids. The V and J ends lost 0 bases and 7 bases, in that order; junction bases with no gene match: 2. The CDR3 DNA is TGTGCCAGCAGTTACTCTACAGGGGGGCAGCCCCAGCATTTT. Translating it yields CASSYSTGGQPQHF.

The chain carries TRBV30 and TRBJ2-3, with D perhaps TRBD2 (8 bases). CDR3 length: 16 amino acids. Trimming stripped 0 bases from V and 4 bases from J, with 17 bases between. Germline CDR1 GTSNPN, CDR2 SVGIG (reference sequence). The CDR3: CAWSVVSGRGPDTQYF. In DNA form, the CDR3 reads TGTGCCTGGAGTGTAGTTTCCGGGAGGGGGCCAGATACGCAGTATTTT.

This clone was counted between two and nine times. The J gene is TRBJ1-2, the V gene TRBV19; D call uncertain. Germline assignment: CDR1 LNHDA and CDR2 SQIVND (reference sequence). The V end was cut by 5 bases, the J end by 5 bases, with 12 bases between. This CDR3 region has 13 residues. Written as DNA, the CDR3 is TGTGCCAGTAGTTCCGGGTTTAGGTATGGCTACACCTTC. The encoded protein is CASSSGFRYGYTF.

The rearrangement joins TRBV20-1 to TRBJ2-3; D is perhaps TRBD1 (5 bases). V lost 6 bases and J 6 bases, leaving 10 bases between the germline ends. Germline V gives CDR1 DFQATT, CDR2 SNEGSKA (reference sequence). This CDR3 region has 11 residues. CDR3 residues: CSALQVDTQYF. DNA for the CDR3: TGCAGTGCGTTACAGGTGGATACGCAGTATTTT.

V usage is TRBV29-1 and J usage is TRBJ2-3; D call uncertain. Trimming removed 3 bases from V and 2 bases from J, with 9 bases in between. Germline V gene lookup returns CDR1 SQVTM and CDR2 ANQGSEA. CDR3 size: 13 residues. In DNA form, the CDR3 reads TGCAGCGTTGAGGTGGGCAACACAGATACGCAGTATTTT. It codes for CSVEVGNTDTQYF.

The rearrangement links TRBV15 to TRBJ2-1; 10 positions match TRBD2. This CDR3 is built from 15 residues. Germline V gene data show CDR1 as LNHNV and CDR2 as YYDKDF (reference sequence). Losses at the gene ends were 3 bases for V and 9 bases for J; bases not matched to a gene: 8. The CDR3 sequence: CATSSYLAGATEQFF. The CDR3 DNA reads TGTGCCACCAGCAGTTATCTAGCGGGAGCGACTGAGCAGTTCTTC.

The chain combines TRBV27 with TRBJ1-1; D is perhaps TRBD1 (6 bases). Germline assignment: CDR1 MNHEY and CDR2 SMNVEV (reference sequence). The CDR3 has 12 residues. Between the trimmed V and J ends, which lost 7 bases and 8 bases, there was a span of 14 bases. The CDR3 DNA reads TGTGCCAGCAAGGATATAGGACAGGAAGCTTTCTTT. Protein: CASKDIGQEAFF.

The chain combines TRBV11-3 with TRBJ2-7; TRBD2 matches at 15 bases. The CDR3 is made up of 19 amino acids. V dropped 5 bases and J dropped 6; count of bases not matched to a gene: 17. Germline V CDR1 and CDR2: SGHNT, YENEEA. CDR3 in DNA: TGTGCCAGCAGCCCTGGACTAGCGGGAGGGCCATCCACGTCCATCGAGCAGTACTTC. It codes for CASSPGLAGGPSTSIEQYF. The full variable domain, rest sourced from reference TRBV11-3 and TRBJ2-7, is EAGVVQSPRYKIIEKKQPVAFWCNPISGHNTLYWYLQNLGQGPELLIRYENEEAVDDSQLPKDRFSAERLKGVDSTLKIQPAELGDSAVYLCASSPGLAGGPSTSIEQYFGPGTRLTVT.

The CDR3 region is CATSRGTGGRGTGELFF. Written as DNA, the CDR3 is TGTGCCACCAGCAGAGGGACAGGGGGCCGGGGGACCGGGGAGCTGTTTTTT. This chain links TRBV15 with TRBJ2-2; 11 bases line up with TRBD1. Germline V gene lookup returns CDR1 LNHNV and CDR2 YYDKDF (reference sequence). The CDR3 is 17 residues long. The V segment lost 1 base and the J segment 5 bases; nucleotides outside the gene matches: 6. Filled out from reference TRBV15 and TRBJ2-2, the complete variable domain reads DAMVIQNPRYQVTQFGKPVTLSCSQTLNHNVMYWYQQKSSQAPKLLFHYYDKDFNNEADTPDNFQSRRPNTSFCFLDIRSPGLGDTAMYLCATSRGTGGRGTGELFFGEGSRLTVL.

V and J are TRBV29-1 and TRBJ2-1; 7 bases are a match to TRBD2. V shed 1 base and J 10 bases; nucleotides not matched to a gene: 16. Germline CDR1 reads SQVTM; CDR2 reads ANQGSEA. This CDR3 comprises 16 residues. CDR3: CSVEAWLAALNVEQFF. CDR3 coding DNA: TGCAGCGTTGAAGCCTGGCTAGCGGCACTGAACGTGGAGCAGTTCTTC.

CDR3 residues: CASSPFGVTRNEQFF. In nucleotides, the CDR3 is TGTGCCAGCAGTCCCTTTGGCGTGACTAGGAATGAGCAGTTCTTC. The chain links TRBV27 to TRBJ2-1, with TRBD2 as a possible D gene (6 bases). The V and J ends lost 5 bases and 7 bases respectively, with 18 bases between them. The CDR3 has 15 amino acids. Germline V CDR1 and CDR2: MNHEY, SMNVEV (reference sequence).

The CDR3 here is CASSSTGQGNYGYTF. CDR3 nucleotides: TGTGCCAGCAGCTCCACCGGGCAGGGCAACTATGGCTACACCTTC. This chain links TRBV5-6 with TRBJ1-2; possible D gene TRBD1, 5 bases. This CDR3 region has 15 residues. Per the germline V gene, CDR1 is SGHDT and CDR2 is YYEEEE. The V gene lost 3 bases and the J gene lost 2 bases, with 14 bases spanning the gap.